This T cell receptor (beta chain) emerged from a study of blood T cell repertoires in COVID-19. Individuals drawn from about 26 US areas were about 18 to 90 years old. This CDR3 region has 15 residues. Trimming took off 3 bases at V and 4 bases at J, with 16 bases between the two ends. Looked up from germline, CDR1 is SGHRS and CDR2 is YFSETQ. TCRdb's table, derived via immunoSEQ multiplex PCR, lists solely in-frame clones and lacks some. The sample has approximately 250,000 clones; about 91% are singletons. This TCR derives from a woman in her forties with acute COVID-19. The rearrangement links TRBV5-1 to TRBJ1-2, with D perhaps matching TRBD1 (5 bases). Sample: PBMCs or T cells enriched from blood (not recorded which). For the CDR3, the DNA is TGCGCCAGCAGCTGGGAGGGGTCCTCTTCCTATGGCTACACCTTC. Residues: CASSWEGSSSYGYTF.